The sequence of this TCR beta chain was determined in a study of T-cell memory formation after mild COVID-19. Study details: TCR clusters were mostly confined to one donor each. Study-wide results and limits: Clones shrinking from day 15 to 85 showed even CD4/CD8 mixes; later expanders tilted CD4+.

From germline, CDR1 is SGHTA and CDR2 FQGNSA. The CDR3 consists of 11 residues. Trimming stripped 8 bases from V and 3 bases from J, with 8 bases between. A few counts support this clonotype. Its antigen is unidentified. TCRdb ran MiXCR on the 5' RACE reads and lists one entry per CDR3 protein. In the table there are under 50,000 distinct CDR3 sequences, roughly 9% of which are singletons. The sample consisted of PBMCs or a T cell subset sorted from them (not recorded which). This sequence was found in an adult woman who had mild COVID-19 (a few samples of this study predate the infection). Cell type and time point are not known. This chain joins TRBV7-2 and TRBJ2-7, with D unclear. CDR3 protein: CASGRSYEQYF. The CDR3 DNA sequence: TGTGCCAGCGGAAGAAGCTACGAGCAGTACTTC. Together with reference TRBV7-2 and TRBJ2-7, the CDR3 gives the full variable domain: GAGVSQSPSNKVTEKGKDVELRCDPISGHTALYWYRQSLGQGLEFLIYFQGNSAPDKSGLPSDRFSAERTGGSVSTLTIQRTQQEDSAVYLCASGRSYEQYFGPGTRLTVT.